The present T cell receptor (beta chain) was sequenced within a study of shared clonotypes between healthy human individuals. The study, taken as a whole, reports: Estimated clonotype richness was generally higher in naive than memory subsets.

Only Caucasian adults living in Nashville, Tennessee made up the donor group. It was into CD45RA+ naive and CD45RA-negative memory subsets that the CD4+ cells were split. An assay was performed, and its level was deep. Clones were read by immunoSEQ multiplex PCR, and TCRdb kept only the in-frame ones, dropping some. The sample records around 1 million clones, 70% to 85% being singletons. A note on this clone: The antigen is undetermined.

The TCR comes from a man between 18 and 35 years old in good health. Sequencing was performed on memory CD4+ T cells sorted from blood. Subset described: CD45RA-negative fraction.

In DNA, the CDR3 is TGTGCCAGCAGCCGAAGAGTGCCTGAAGCTTTCTTT. This gives the protein CASSRRVPEAFF. V usage is TRBV7-2 and J usage is TRBJ1-1; D unclear. Germline CDR1 SGHTA, CDR2 FQGNSA. The ends were cut back, 5 bases at V and 6 bases at J, with 10 bases in the middle. This CDR3 region has 12 residues.